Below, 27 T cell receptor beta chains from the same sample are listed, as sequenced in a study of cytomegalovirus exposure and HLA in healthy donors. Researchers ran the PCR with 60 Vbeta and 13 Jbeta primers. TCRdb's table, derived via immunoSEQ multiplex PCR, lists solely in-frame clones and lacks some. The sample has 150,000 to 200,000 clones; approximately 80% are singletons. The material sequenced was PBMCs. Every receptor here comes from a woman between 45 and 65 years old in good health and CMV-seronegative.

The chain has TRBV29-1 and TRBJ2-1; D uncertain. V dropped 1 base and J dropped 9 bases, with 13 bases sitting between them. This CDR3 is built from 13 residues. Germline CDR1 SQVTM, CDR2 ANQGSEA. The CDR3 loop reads CSVEAPSLVEQFF. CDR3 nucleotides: TGCAGCGTTGAAGCTCCTAGTTTAGTTGAGCAGTTCTTC.

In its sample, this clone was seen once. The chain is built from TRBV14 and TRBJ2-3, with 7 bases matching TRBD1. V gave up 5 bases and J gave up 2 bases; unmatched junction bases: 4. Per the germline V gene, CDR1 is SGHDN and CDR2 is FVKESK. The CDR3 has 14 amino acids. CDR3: CASSKTGYTDTQYF. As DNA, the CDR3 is TGTGCCAGCAGCAAGACAGGGTACACAGATACGCAGTATTTT.

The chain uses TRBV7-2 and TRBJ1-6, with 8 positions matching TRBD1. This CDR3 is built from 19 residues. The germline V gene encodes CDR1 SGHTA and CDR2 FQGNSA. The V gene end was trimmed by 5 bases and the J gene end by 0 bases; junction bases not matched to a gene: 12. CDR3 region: CASSGRGQGVSSYNSPLHF. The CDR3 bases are TGTGCCAGCAGCGGACGAGGACAGGGAGTCAGCTCCTATAATTCACCCCTCCACTTT.

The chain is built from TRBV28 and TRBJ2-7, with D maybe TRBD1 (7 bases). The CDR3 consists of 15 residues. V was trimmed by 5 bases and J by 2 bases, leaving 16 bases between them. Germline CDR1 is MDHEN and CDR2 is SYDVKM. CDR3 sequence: CASSTSDRRAYEQYF. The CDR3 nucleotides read TGTGCCAGCAGTACATCGGACAGGAGGGCCTACGAGCAGTACTTC.

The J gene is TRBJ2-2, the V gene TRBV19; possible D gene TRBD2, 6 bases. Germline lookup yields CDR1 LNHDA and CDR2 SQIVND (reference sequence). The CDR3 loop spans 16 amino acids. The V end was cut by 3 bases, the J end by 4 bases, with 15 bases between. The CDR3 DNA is TGTGCCAGTAGTATGTTGCCGGGAGCGCTCACCGGGGAGCTGTTTTTT. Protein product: CASSMLPGALTGELFF.

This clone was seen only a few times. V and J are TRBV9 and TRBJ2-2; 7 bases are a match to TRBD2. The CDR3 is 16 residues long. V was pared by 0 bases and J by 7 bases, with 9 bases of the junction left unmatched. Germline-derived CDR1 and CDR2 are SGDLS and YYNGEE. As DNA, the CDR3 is TGTGCCAGCAGCGTAGATGCAGGGAGGGTCGGCGGGGAGCTGTTTTTT. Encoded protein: CASSVDAGRVGGELFF.

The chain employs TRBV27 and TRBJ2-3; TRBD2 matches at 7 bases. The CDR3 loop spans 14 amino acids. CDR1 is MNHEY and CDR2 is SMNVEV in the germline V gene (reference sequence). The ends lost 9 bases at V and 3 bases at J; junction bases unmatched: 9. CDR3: CASRESGVTDTQYF. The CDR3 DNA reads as TGTGCCAGTCGGGAAAGCGGGGTGACAGATACGCAGTATTTT.

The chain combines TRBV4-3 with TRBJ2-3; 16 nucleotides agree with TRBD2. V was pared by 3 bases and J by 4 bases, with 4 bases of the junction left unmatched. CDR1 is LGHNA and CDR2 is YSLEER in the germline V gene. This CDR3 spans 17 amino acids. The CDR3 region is CASSQGTSGGASDTQYF. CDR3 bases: TGCGCCAGCAGCCAGGGGACTAGCGGGGGGGCGTCAGATACGCAGTATTTT.

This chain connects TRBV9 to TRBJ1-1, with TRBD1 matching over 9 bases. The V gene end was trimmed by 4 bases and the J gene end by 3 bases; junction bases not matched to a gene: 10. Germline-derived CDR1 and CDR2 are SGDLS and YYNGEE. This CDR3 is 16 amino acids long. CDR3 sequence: CASSNHRGREDTEAFF. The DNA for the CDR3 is TGTGCCAGCAGCAACCACAGGGGGCGGGAAGACACTGAAGCTTTCTTT.

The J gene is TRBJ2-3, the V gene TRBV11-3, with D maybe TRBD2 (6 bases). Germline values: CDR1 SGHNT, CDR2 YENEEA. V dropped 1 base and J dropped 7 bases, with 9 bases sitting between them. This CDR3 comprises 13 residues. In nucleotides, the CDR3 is TGTGCCAGCAGCTTAGGGGGAGGAAATACGCAGTATTTT. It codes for CASSLGGGNTQYF.

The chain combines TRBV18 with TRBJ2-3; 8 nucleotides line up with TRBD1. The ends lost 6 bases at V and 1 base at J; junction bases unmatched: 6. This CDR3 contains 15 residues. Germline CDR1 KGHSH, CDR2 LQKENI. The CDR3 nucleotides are TGTGCCAGCTCTCAAGGACAGGGAGGCACAGATACGCAGTATTTT. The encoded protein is CASSQGQGGTDTQYF.

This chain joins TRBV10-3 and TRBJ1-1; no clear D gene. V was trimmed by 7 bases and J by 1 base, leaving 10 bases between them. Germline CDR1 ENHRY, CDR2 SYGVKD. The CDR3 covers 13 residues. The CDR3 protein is CAITATQNTEAFF. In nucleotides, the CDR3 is TGTGCCATCACGGCGACACAGAACACTGAAGCTTTCTTT.

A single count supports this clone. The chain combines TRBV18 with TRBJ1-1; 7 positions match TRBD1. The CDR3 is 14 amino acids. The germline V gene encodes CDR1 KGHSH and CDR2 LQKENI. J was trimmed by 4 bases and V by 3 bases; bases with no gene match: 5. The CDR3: CASSPEQGSTEAFF. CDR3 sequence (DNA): TGTGCCAGCTCACCGGAACAGGGGAGCACTGAAGCTTTCTTT.

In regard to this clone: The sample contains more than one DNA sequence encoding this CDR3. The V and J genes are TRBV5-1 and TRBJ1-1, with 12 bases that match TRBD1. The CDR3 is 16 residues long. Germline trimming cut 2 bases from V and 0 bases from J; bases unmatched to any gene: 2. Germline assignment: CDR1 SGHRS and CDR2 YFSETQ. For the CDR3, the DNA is TGCGCCAGCAGCTTTGGGACAGGGGGCCTGAACACTGAAGCTTTCTTT. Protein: CASSFGTGGLNTEAFF. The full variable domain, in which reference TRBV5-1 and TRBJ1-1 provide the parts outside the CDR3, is KAGVTQTPRYLIKTRGQQVTLSCSPISGHRSVSWYQQTPGQGLQFLFEYFSETQRNKGNFPGRFSGRQFSNSRSEMNVSTLELGDSALYLCASSFGTGGLNTEAFFGQGTRLTVV.

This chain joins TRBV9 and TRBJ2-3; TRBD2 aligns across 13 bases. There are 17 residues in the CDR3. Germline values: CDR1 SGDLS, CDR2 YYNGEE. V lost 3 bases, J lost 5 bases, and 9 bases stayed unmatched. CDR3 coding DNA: TGTGCCAGCAGCGACGGAGGACTAGCGGGAGTGAAAGATACGCAGTATTTT. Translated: CASSDGGLAGVKDTQYF. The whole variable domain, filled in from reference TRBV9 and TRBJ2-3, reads DSGVTQTPKHLITATGQRVTLRCSPRSGDLSVYWYQQSLDQGLQFLIQYYNGEERAKGNILERFSAQQFPDLHSELNLSSLELGDSALYFCASSDGGLAGVKDTQYFGPGTRLTVL.

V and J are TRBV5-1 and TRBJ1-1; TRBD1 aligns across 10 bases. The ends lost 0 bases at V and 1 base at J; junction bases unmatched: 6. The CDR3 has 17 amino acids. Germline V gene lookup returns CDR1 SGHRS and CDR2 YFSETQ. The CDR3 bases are TGCGCCAGCAGCTTGGGACAGGGGGCGCCGGGGAACACTGAAGCTTTCTTT. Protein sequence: CASSLGQGAPGNTEAFF.

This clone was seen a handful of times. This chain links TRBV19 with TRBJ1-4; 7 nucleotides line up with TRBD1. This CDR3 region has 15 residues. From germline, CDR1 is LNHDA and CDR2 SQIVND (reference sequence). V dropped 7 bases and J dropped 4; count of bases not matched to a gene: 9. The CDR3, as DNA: TGTGCCAGTAAGGACCGGACAGGATTTAATGAAAAACTGTTTTTT. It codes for CASKDRTGFNEKLFF.

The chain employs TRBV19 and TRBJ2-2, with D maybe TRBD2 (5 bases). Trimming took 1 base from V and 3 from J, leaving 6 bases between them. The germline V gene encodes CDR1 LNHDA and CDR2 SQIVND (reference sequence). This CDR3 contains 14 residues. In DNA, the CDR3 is TGTGCCAGTAGTATAGTCGGGGACACCGGGGAGCTGTTTTTT. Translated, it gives CASSIVGDTGELFF.

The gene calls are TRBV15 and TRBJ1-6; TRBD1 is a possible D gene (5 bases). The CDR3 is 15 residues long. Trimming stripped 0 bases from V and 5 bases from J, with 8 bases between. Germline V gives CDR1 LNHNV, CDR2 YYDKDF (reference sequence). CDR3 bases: TGTGCCACCAGCAGAGATGCGACAGATAATTCACCCCTCCACTTT. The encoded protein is CATSRDATDNSPLHF.

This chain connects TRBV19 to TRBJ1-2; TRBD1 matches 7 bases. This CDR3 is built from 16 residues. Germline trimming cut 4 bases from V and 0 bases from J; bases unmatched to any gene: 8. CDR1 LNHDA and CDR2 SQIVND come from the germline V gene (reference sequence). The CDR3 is CASSTNRQGTNYGYTF. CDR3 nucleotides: TGTGCCAGTAGTACTAATCGACAGGGTACTAACTATGGCTACACCTTC. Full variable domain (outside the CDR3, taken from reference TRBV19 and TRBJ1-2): DGGITQSPKYLFRKEGQNVTLSCEQNLNHDAMYWYRQDPGQGLRLIYYSQIVNDFQKGDIAEGYSVSREKKESFPLTVTSAQKNPTAFYLCASSTNRQGTNYGYTFGSGTRLTVV.

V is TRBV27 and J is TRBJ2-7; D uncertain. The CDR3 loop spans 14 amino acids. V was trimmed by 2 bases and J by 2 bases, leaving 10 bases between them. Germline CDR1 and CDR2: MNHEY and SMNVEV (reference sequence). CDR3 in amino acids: CASSLNRLTYEQYF. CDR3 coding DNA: TGTGCCAGCAGTTTAAACAGATTAACCTACGAGCAGTACTTC.

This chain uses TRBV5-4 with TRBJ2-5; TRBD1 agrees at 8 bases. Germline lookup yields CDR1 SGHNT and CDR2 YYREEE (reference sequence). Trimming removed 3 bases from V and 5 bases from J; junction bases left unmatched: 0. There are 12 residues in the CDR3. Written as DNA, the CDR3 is TGTGCCAGCAGCTGGGACAGGGAGACCCAGTACTTC. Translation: CASSWDRETQYF.

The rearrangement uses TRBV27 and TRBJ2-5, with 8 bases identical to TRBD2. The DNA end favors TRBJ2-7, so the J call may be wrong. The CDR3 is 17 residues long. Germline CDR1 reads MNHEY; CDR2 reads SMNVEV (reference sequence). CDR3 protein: CASSLSGEREINDEQYF. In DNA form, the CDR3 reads TGTGCCAGCAGTTTATCGGGGGAGCGGGAGATTAACGACGAGCAGTACTTC.

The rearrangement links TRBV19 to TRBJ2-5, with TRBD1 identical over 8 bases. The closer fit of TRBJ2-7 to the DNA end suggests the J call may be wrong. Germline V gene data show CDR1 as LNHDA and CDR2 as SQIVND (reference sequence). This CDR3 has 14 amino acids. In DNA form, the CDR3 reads TGTGCCAGTAGAAACAGGGGGGATGTCTACGAGCAGTACTTC. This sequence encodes CASRNRGDVYEQYF.

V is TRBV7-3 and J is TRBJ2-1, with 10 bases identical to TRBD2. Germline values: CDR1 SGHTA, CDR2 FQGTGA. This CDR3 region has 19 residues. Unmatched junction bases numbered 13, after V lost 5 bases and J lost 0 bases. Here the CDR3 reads CASSQSGLALVRSYNEQFF. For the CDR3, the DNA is TGTGCCAGCAGCCAATCGGGACTAGCGCTAGTTCGCTCCTACAATGAGCAGTTCTTC.

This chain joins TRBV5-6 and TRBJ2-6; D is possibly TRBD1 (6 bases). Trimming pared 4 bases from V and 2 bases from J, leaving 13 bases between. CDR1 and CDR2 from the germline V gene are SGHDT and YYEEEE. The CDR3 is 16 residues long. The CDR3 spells CASSPTGFPGANVLTF. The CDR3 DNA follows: TGTGCCAGCAGCCCAACAGGGTTCCCTGGGGCCAACGTCCTGACTTTC.

CDR3 sequence: CASSLWASGSQETQYF. The DNA for the CDR3 is TGTGCCAGCAGTTTATGGGCTAGCGGGAGCCAAGAGACCCAGTACTTC. This chain connects TRBV28 to TRBJ2-5; 10 nucleotides agree with TRBD2. Germline CDR1 is MDHEN and CDR2 is SYDVKM. The CDR3 runs 16 residues. V lost 0 bases to trimming and J lost 1 base; unmatched junction nucleotides: 2.